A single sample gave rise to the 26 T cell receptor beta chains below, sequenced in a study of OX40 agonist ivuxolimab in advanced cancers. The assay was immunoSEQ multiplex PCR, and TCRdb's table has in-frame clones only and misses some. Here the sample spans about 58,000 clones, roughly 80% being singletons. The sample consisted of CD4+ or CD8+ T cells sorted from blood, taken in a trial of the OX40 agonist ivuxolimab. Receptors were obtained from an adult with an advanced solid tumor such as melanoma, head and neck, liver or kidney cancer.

The CDR3 DNA reads TGTGCCAGCAGCAAAGGGACTAGCGGGGGGCCTCAAGAGACCCAGTACTTC. Its protein product is CASSKGTSGGPQETQYF. The chain has TRBV21-1 and TRBJ2-5; TRBD2, as called in the table, went unchecked against the DNA. TRBV21-1 is listed as a pseudogene. The CDR3 has 17 amino acids.

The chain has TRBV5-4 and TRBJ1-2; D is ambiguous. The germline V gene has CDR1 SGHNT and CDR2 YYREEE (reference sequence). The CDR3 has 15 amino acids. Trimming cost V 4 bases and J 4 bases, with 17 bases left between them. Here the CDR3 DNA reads TGTGCCAGCAGCCCCCGGTCGGAGACCTTCTATGGCTACACCTTC. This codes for CASSPRSETFYGYTF.

The CDR3 region has the DNA TGTGCCAGCCTCAGGCCCTCCTCCTACGAGCAGTACTTC. Amino acids: CASLRPSSYEQYF. The genes are TRBV28 and TRBJ2-7; D ambiguous. Germline V gene lookup returns CDR1 MDHEN and CDR2 SYDVKM. The V gene lost 8 bases and the J gene lost 0 bases, with 11 bases spanning the gap. The CDR3 is made up of 13 amino acids. The full variable domain, with the rest looked up from reference TRBV28 and TRBJ2-7, is DVKVTQSSRYLVKRTGEKVFLECVQDMDHENMFWYRQDPGLGLRLIYFSYDVKMKEKGDIPEGYSVSREKKERFSLILESASTNQTSMYLCASLRPSSYEQYFGPGTRLTVT.

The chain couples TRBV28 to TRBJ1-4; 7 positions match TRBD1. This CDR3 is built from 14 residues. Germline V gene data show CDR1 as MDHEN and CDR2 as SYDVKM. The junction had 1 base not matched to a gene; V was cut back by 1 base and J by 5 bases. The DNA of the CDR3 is TGTGCCAGCAGTTTATTACAGGGGAATGAAAAACTGTTTTTT. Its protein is CASSLLQGNEKLFF.

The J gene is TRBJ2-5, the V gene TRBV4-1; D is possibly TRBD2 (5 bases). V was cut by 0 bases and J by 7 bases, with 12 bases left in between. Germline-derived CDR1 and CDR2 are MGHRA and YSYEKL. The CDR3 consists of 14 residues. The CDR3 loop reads CASSQDPRGGTQYF. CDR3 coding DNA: TGCGCCAGCAGCCAAGATCCGCGCGGAGGGACCCAGTACTTC.

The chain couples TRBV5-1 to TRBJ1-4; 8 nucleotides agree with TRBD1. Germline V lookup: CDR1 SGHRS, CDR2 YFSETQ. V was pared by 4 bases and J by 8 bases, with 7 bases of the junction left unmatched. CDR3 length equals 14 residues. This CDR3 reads CASSREQGAEKLFF. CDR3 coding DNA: TGCGCCAGCAGCCGGGAGCAGGGGGCGGAAAAACTGTTTTTT.

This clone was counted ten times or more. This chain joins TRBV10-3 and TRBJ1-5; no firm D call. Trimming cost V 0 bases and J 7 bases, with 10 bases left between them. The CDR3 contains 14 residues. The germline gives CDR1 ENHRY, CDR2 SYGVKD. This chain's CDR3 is CAISESERGQPQHF. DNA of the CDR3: TGTGCCATCAGTGAGTCTGAGCGGGGACAGCCCCAGCATTTT.

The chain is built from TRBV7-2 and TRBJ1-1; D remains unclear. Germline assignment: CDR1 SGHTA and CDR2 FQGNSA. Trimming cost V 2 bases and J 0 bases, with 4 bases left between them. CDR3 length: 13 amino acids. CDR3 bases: TGTGCCAGCAGCTTACCAGTGAACACTGAAGCTTTCTTT. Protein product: CASSLPVNTEAFF.

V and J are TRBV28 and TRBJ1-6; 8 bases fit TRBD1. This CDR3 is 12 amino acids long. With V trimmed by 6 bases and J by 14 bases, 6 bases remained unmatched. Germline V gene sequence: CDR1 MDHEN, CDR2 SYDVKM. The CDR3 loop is CASSSGTGSLHF. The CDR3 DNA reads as TGTGCCAGCAGCTCCGGGACAGGATCCCTCCACTTT.

In nucleotides, the CDR3 is TGTGCCAGCAGTGCCCGGACAGGGGAAAACATTCAGTACTTC. Its translation is CASSARTGENIQYF. The chain is built from TRBV2 and TRBJ2-4; 9 bases line up with TRBD1. The junction had 3 bases not matched to a gene; V was cut back by 4 bases and J by 5 bases. From germline, CDR1 is SNHLY and CDR2 FYNNEI. The CDR3 is 14 residues long. Based on the CDR3 plus reference TRBV2 and TRBJ2-4, the full variable domain is EPEVTQTPSHQVTQMGQEVILRCVPISNHLYFYWYRQILGQKVEFLVSFYNNEISEKSEIFDDQFSVERPDGSNFTLKIRSTKLEDSAMYFCASSARTGENIQYFGAGTRLSVL.

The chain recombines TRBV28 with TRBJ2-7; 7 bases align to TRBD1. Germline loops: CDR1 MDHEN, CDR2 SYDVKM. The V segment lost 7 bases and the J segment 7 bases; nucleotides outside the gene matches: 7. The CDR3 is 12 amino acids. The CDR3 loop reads CASNTGEREQYF. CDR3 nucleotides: TGTGCCAGCAATACAGGGGAGAGGGAGCAGTACTTC. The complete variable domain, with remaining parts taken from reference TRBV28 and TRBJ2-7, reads DVKVTQSSRYLVKRTGEKVFLECVQDMDHENMFWYRQDPGLGLRLIYFSYDVKMKEKGDIPEGYSVSREKKERFSLILESASTNQTSMYLCASNTGEREQYFGPGTRLTVT.

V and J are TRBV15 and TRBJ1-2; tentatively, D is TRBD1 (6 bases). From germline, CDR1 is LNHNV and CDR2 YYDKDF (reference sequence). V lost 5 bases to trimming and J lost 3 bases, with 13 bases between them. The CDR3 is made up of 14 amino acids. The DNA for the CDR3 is TGTGCCACCAGCTTCAATAGGGGGGACTATGGCTACACCTTC. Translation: CATSFNRGDYGYTF.

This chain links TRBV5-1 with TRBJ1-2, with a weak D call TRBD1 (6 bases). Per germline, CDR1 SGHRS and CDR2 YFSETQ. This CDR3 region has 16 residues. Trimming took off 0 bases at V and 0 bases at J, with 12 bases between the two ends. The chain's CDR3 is CASSLGGTNPNYGYTF. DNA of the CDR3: TGCGCCAGCAGCTTGGGAGGGACAAATCCTAACTATGGCTACACCTTC. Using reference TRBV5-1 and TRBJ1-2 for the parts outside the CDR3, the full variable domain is KAGVTQTPRYLIKTRGQQVTLSCSPISGHRSVSWYQQTPGQGLQFLFEYFSETQRNKGNFPGRFSGRQFSNSRSEMNVSTLELGDSALYLCASSLGGTNPNYGYTFGSGTRLTVV.

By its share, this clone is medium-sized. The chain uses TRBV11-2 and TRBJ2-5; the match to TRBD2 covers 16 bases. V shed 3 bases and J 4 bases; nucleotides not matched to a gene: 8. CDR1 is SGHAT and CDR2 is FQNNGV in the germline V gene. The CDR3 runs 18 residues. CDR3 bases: TGTGCCAGCAGCTTGCGATCCGGGACTAGCGGGGGGGGAGAGACCCAGTACTTC. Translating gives CASSLRSGTSGGGETQYF.

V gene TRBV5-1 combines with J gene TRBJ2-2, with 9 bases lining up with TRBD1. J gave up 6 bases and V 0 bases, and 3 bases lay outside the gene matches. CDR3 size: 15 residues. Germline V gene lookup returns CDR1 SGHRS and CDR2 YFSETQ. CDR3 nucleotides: TGCGCCAGCAGCTTGGGGGACAGGGAGGCCGGGGAGCTGTTTTTT. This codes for CASSLGDREAGELFF.

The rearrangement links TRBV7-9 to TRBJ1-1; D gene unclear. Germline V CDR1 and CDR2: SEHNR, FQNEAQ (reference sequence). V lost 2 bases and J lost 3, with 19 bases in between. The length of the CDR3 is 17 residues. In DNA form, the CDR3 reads TGTGCCAGCAGCTTAAACGGGCCCGGGGTCGGGGACACTGAAGCTTTCTTT. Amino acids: CASSLNGPGVGDTEAFF.

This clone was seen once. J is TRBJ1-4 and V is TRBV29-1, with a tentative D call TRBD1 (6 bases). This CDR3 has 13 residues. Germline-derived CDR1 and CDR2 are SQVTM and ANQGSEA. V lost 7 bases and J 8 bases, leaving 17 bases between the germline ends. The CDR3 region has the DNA TGCAGCGCATGCGGACAGATAGGAGAAAAACTGTTTTTT. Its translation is CSACGQIGEKLFF.

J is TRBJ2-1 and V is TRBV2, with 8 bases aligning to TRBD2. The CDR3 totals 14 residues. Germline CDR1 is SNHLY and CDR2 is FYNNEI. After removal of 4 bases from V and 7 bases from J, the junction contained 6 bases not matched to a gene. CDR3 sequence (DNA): TGTGCCAGCAGTGGGAGTAGCGGGGCAAATGAGCAGTTCTTC. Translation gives CASSGSSGANEQFF.

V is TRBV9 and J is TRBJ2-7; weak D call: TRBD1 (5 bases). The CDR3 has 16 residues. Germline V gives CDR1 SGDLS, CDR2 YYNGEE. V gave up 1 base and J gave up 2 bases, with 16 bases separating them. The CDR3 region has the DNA TGTGCCAGCAGCGTAACCGGAGACAGAAACCCCTACGAGCAGTACTTC. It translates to CASSVTGDRNPYEQYF.

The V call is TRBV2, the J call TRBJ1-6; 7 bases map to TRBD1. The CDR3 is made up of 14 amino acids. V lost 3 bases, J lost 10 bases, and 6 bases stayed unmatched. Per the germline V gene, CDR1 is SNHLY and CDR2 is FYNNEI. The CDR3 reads CASSDLQGMSPLHF. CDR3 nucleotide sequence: TGTGCCAGCAGTGATTTACAGGGGATGTCACCCCTCCACTTT. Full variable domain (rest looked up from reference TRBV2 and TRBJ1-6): EPEVTQTPSHQVTQMGQEVILRCVPISNHLYFYWYRQILGQKVEFLVSFYNNEISEKSEIFDDQFSVERPDGSNFTLKIRSTKLEDSAMYFCASSDLQGMSPLHFGNGTRLTVT.

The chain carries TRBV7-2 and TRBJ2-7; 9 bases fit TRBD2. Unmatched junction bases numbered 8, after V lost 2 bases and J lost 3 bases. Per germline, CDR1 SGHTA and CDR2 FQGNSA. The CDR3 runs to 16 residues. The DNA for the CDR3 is TGTGCCAGCAGCTTAATTGGCGGGGGGGCCATCTACGAGCAGTACTTC. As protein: CASSLIGGGAIYEQYF.

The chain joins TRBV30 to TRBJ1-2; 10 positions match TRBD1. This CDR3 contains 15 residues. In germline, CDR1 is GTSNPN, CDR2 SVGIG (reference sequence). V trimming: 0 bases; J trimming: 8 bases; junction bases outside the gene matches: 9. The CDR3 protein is CAWSVPTGGARGYTF. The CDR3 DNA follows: TGTGCCTGGAGTGTACCGACAGGGGGCGCGCGGGGCTACACCTTC.

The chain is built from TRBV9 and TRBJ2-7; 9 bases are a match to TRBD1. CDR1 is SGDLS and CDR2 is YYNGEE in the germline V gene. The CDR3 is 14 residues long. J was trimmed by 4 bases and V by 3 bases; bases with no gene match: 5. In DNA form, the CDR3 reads TGTGCCAGCAGCGCCGACAGGGGGGGGTACGAGCAGTACTTC. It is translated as CASSADRGGYEQYF.

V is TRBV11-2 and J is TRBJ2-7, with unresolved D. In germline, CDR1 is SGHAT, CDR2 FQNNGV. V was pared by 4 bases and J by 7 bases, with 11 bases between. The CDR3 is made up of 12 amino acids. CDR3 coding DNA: TGTGCCAGCAGCTCTCATTGGGGAGAGCAGTACTTC. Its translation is CASSSHWGEQYF. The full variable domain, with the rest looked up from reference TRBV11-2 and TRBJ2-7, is EAGVAQSPRYKIIEKRQSVAFWCNPISGHATLYWYQQILGQGPKLLIQFQNNGVVDDSQLPKDRFSAERLKGVDSTLKIQPAKLEDSAVYLCASSSHWGEQYFGPGTRLTVT.

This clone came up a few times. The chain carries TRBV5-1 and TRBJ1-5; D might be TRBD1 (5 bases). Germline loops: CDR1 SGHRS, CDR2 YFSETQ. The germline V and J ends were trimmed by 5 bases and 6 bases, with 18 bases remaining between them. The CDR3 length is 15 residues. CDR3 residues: CASRFDPGGTQPQHF. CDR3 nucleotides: TGCGCCAGCAGGTTCGACCCCGGGGGAACTCAGCCCCAGCATTTT.

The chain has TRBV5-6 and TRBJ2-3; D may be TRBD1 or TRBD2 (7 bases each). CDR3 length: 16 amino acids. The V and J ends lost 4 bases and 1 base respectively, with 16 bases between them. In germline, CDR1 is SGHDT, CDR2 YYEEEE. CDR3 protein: CASSLRGGQGTDTQYF. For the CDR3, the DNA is TGTGCCAGCAGCCTCAGGGGGGGGCAGGGCACAGATACGCAGTATTTT. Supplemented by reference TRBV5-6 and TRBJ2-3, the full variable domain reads DAGVTQSPTHLIKTRGQQVTLRCSPKSGHDTVSWYQQALGQGPQFIFQYYEEEERQRGNFPDRFSGHQFPNYSSELNVNALLLGDSALYLCASSLRGGQGTDTQYFGPGTRLTVL.